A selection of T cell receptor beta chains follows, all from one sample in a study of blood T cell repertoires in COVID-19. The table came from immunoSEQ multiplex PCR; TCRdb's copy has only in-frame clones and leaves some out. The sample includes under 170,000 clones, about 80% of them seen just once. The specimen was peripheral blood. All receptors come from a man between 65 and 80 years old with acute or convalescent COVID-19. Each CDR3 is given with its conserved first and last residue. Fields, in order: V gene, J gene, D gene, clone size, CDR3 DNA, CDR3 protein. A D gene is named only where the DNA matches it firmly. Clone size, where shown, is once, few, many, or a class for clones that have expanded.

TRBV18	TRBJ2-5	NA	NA	TGTGCCAGCTCCACCAATCCGAGCAGGGGAGAGACCCAGTACTTC	CASSTNPSRGETQYF
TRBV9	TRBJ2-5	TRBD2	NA	TGTGCCAGCAGCGTGACAGGCGGGGGGTGGGAGACCCAGTACTTC	CASSVTGGGWETQYF
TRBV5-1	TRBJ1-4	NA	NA	TGCGCCAGCAGCTTGGGGACAGACCCAACTAATGAAAAACTGTTTTTT	CASSLGTDPTNEKLFF
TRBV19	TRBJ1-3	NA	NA	TGTGCCAGTAGCAACCCCGGGTTCACGGCATATTTT	CASSNPGFTAYF
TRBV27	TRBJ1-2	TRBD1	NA	TGTGCCAGCAGGGGACAGGCCGCAGGCTCTAACTATGGCTACACCTTC	CASRGQAAGSNYGYTF
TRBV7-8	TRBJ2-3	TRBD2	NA	TGTGCCAGCAGCCCGCTAGCGGGGCTTAGCACAGATACGCAGTATTTT	CASSPLAGLSTDTQYF
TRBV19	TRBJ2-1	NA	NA	TGTGCCAGTAGTACCCAAGTCGGGGCCAGGGGTGAGCAGTTCTTC	CASSTQVGARGEQFF
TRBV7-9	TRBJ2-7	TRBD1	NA	TGTGCCAGCAGCAAGGGACAGGGTCCCTACGAGCAGTACTTC	CASSKGQGPYEQYF
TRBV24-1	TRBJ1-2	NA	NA	TGTGCCACCAGTGACACAGGGACGTGGTATGGCTACACCTTC	CATSDTGTWYGYTF
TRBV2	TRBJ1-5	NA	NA	TGTGCCAGCATGAGATACGATAGCAATCAGCCCCAGCATTTT	CASMRYDSNQPQHF
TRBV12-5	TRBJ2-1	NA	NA	TGTGCTAGTGGTTTGGTACTGTTCGGACAGGGTAGACTTTGGGAGGGCAATGAGCAGTTCTTC	CASGLVLFGQGRLWEGNEQFF
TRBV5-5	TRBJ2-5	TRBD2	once	TGTGCCAGCAGCTTGGTGAGCGGGGGGGCTTTGGAGACCCAGTACTTC	CASSLVSGGALETQYF
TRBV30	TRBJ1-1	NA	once	TGTGCCTGGAGTGTACTCGGGGGAGGGGGAGCTTTCTTT	CAWSVLGGGGAFF
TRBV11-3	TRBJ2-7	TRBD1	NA	TGTGCCAGCAGGGGGACAGGGTCTGAGTTGCAGTACTTC	CASRGTGSELQYF
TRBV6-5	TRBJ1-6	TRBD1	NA	TGTGCCGGAGGGGGACAGAATAATTCACCCCTCCACTTT	CAGGGQNNSPLHF
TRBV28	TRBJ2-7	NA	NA	TGTGCCAGCAGTTTAGGAGTACCGTCCTACGAGCAGTACTTC	CASSLGVPSYEQYF
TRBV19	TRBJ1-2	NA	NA	TGTGCCAGTAGTACCGGGACACCCCCTCAGCACGGCTACACCTTC	CASSTGTPPQHGYTF
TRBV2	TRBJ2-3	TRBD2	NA	TGTGCCAGCATGTTTATGTCTAGCGGACCCACAGATACGCAGTATTTT	CASMFMSSGPTDTQYF
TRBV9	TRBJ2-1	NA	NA	TGTGCCAGCAGCCGGCGGGGCCCCTACAATGAGCAGTTCTTC	CASSRRGPYNEQFF
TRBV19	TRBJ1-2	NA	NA	TGTGCCAGTAGGGAGACAGTCCATTTTGGCTACACCTTC	CASRETVHFGYTF
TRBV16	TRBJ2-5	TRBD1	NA	TGTGCCAGCAGCCAATCTAGAGACAGGGCAGAGACCCAGTACTTC	CASSQSRDRAETQYF
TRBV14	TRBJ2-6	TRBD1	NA	TGTGCCAGCAGCCGAGGGACAGGGGCCCTCTCTGGGGCCAACGTCCTGACTTTC	CASSRGTGALSGANVLTF
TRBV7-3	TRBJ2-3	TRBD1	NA	TGTGCCAGCAGCCCGAGACAGGGGGCAACAGATACGCAGTATTTT	CASSPRQGATDTQYF
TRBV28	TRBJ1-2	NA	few	TGTGCCAGCAGTGGGAGCTCGGGTGCTAACTATGGCTACACCTTC	CASSGSSGANYGYTF
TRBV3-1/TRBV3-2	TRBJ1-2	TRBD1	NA	TGTGCCAGCAGCCTTGGGACAGGAGGTCGAGATGGCTACACCTTC	CASSLGTGGRDGYTF
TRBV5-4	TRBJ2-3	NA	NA	TGTGCCAGCAGCTTGGTTGGGGGCTCCGCAGATACGCAGTATTTT	CASSLVGGSADTQYF
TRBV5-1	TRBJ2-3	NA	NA	TGCGCCAGCAGCTTGGCGGACATCGGCACAGATACGCAGTATTTT	CASSLADIGTDTQYF
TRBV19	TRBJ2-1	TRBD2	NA	TGTGCCAGTAGTGCTATCCCGGGAGGGTCATCTTTAACCTACTACAATGAGCAGTTCTTC	CASSAIPGGSSLTYYNEQFF
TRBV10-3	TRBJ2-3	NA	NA	TGTGCCACCCTAAGGGGTAGCACAGATACGCAGTATTTT	CATLRGSTDTQYF
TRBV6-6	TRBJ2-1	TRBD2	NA	TGTGCCAGCACCACAATGGGAGTAGCGGGCCAGAATGAGCAGTTCTTC	CASTTMGVAGQNEQFF
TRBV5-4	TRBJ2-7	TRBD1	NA	TGTGCCAGCAGCTGGGACAGCGGAACCTACGAGCAGTACTTC	CASSWDSGTYEQYF
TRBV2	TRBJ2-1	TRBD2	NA	TGTGCCAGCAGGGCGGGGGTGAGCAATGAGCAGTTCTTC	CASRAGVSNEQFF
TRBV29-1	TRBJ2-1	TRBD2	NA	TGCAGCGCCTCACTAGCGGGAGGATCCGGCGAGCAGTTCTTC	CSASLAGGSGEQFF
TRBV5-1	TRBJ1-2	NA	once	TGCGCCAGCAGCTTGTCTCCTACAGGGCCGATGGACTATGGCTACACCTTC	CASSLSPTGPMDYGYTF
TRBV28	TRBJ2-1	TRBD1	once	TGTGCCAGCAGTAACAGGGGCTACTCCTACAATGAGCAGTTCTTC	CASSNRGYSYNEQFF
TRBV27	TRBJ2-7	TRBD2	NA	TGTGCCAGCAGTTTACGGGAGGCCTACGAGCAGTACTTC	CASSLREAYEQYF
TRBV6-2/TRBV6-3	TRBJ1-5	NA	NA	TGTGCCAGCAGTTACATGGCAAATTACAATCAGCCCCAGCATTTT	CASSYMANYNQPQHF
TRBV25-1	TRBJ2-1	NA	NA	TGTGCCAGCAGTGAGTACAGGGTCGATGAGCAGTTCTTC	CASSEYRVDEQFF
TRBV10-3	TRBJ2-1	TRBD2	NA	TGTGCCATCAGGGAGCGGGAGGCCTACAATGAGCAGTTCTTC	CAIREREAYNEQFF
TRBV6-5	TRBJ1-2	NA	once	TGTGCCAGCATGCGGACAGCTAACTATGGCTACACCTTC	CASMRTANYGYTF
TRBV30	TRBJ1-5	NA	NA	TGTGCCTGGGGTTCAGGGGATCAGCCCCAGCATTTT	CAWGSGDQPQHF
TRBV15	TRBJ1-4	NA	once	TGTGCCACCAGCAGAGATCTCCTAGGAAATGAAAAACTGTTTTTT	CATSRDLLGNEKLFF
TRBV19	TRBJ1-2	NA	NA	TGTGCCAGTAGTGAGAGGGACTATGGCTACACCTTC	CASSERDYGYTF
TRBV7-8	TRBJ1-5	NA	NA	TGTGCCAGCAGCACCCCTCAGGGGCCCCAGCATTTT	CASSTPQGPQHF
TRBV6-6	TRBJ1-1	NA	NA	TGTGCCAGCTCCTTACAGGGGAACACTGAAGCTTTCTTT	CASSLQGNTEAFF
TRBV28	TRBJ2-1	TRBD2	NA	TGTGCCAGCAGCTCCGGACTAGCGGGGACACAGGAGCAGTTCTTC	CASSSGLAGTQEQFF
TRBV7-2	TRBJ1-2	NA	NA	TGTGCCAGCAGCTTAGAAGCCAGGGCCCACTCTGGCTACACCTTC	CASSLEARAHSGYTF
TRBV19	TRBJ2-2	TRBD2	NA	TGTGCCAGTAGTTTACCCCCGGCGGGGGTCTCCACCGGGGAGCTGTTTTTT	CASSLPPAGVSTGELFF
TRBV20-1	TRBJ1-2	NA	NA	TGCAGTGCTAGTTTACCGACAACGAACTATGGCTACACCTTC	CSASLPTTNYGYTF
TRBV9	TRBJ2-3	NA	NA	TGTGCCAGCAGCGTAGGTCTAGGGCGAGGGCGCTTCTCCGTCGATACGCAGTATTTT	CASSVGLGRGRFSVDTQYF
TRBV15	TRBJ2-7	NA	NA	TGTGCCACCAGCAGAGATGTGGGCGCCCCACGCGAGCAGTACTTC	CATSRDVGAPREQYF
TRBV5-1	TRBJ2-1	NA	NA	TGCGCCAGCAGCTTGGCTACTAGCAGTGCCATCTCCTACAATGAGCAGTTCTTC	CASSLATSSAISYNEQFF